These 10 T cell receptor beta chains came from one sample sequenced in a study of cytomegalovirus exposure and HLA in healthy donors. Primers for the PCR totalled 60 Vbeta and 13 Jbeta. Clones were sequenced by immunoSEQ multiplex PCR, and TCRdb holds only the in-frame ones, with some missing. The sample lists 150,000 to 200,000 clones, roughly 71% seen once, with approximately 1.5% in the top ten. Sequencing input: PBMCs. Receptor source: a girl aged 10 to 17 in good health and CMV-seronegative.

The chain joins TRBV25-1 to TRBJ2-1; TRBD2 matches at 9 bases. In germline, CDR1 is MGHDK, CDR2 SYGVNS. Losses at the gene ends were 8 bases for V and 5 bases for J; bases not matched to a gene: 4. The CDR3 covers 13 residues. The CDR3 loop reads CASLGLADNEQFF. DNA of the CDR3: TGTGCCAGCCTGGGACTAGCCGACAATGAGCAGTTCTTC.

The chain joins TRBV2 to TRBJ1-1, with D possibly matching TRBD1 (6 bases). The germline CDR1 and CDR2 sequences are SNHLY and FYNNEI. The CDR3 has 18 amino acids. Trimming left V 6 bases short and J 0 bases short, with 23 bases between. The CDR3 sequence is CASRLLDSQPSMNTEAFF. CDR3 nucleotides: TGTGCCAGCAGACTACTGGACAGCCAGCCCTCCATGAACACTGAAGCTTTCTTT.

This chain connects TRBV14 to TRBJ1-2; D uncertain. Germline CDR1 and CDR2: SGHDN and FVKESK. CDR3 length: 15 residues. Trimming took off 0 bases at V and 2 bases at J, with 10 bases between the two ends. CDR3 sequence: CASSQEGRLNYGYTF. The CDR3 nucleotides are TGTGCCAGCAGCCAAGAGGGCAGGCTAAACTATGGCTACACCTTC.

DNA of the CDR3: TGCGCCAGCAGCTTGTTGGCGGAAGGCACTGAAGCTTTCTTT. Its protein is CASSLLAEGTEAFF. V and J are TRBV5-1 and TRBJ1-1; D gene uncertain. The germline CDR1 and CDR2 sequences are SGHRS and YFSETQ. CDR3 length: 14 residues. Trimming pared 1 base from V and 4 bases from J, leaving 11 bases between.

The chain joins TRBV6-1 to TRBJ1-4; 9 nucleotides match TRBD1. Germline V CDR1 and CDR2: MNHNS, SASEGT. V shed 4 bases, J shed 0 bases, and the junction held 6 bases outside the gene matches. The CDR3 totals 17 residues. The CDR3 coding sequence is TGTGCCAGCAGTGCTTGGACAGGGGCGGCAACTAATGAAAAACTGTTTTTT. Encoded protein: CASSAWTGAATNEKLFF.

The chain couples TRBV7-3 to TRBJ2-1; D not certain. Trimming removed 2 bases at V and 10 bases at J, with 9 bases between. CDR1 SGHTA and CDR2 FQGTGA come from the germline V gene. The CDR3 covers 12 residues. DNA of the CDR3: TGTGCCAGCAGCTTAGGTGGGCGCGAGCAGTTCTTC. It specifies CASSLGGREQFF.

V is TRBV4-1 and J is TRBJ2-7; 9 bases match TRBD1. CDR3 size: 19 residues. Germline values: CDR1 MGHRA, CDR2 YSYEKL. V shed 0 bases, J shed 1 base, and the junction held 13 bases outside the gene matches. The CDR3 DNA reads TGCGCCAGCAGCCAAGAGGGACAGGGTACGACTGGTCGGTCCTACGAGCAGTACTTC. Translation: CASSQEGQGTTGRSYEQYF.

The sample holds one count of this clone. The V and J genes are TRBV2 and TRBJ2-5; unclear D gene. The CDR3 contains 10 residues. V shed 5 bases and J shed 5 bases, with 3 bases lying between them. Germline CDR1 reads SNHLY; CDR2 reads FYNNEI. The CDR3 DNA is TGTGCCAGCAGTAGCGAGACCCAGTACTTC. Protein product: CASSSETQYF.

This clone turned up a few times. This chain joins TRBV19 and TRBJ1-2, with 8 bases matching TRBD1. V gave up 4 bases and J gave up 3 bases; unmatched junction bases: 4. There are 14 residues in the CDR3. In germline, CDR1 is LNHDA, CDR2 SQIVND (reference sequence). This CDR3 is CASSTGQGHYGYTF. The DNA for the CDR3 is TGTGCCAGTAGTACCGGACAGGGCCACTATGGCTACACCTTC.

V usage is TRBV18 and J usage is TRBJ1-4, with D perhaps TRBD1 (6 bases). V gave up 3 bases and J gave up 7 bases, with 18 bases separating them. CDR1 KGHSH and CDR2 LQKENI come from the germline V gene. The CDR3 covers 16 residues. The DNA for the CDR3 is TGTGCCAGCTCACCGCTAGACAGGACCCTAGGTGAAAAACTGTTTTTT. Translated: CASSPLDRTLGEKLFF.